This T cell receptor beta chain was documented in a study of T cells expressing NK-cell markers. Study-wide background: Sequencing of TCR beta repertoires drew on sorted CD3+CD56+NKG2C+, CD3+CD56+NKG2C- and CD3+CD56-NKG2C+ T cells. Study-wide results and caveats: The CD3+CD56-NKG2C+ fraction of several donors was likewise dominated by these clonotypes. In a group of 5 or 6 donors, dominant NKG2C+ clonotypes represented roughly 1.0-8% of CD8+ T cells.

Libraries used 5'RACE template switching adding universal primer site and UMIs. TCRdb re-called the 5' RACE reads and shows each CDR3 protein once, DNA omitted. The table lists 150,000 or so distinct CDR3 sequences. This CDR3 contains 13 residues. Per the germline V gene, CDR1 is ENHRY and CDR2 is SYGVKD. Points on this clonotype: The antigen is undetermined.

The J gene is TRBJ2-7, the V gene TRBV10-3. The TCR originated in a woman between 18 and 70 years old in good health. Sequencing input: blood T cells: a sorted CD56 or NKG2C T cell subset, CD4+ or CD8+ T cells, or bulk PBMC T cells (not recorded which). CDR3 protein: CAISPDQSYEQYF.